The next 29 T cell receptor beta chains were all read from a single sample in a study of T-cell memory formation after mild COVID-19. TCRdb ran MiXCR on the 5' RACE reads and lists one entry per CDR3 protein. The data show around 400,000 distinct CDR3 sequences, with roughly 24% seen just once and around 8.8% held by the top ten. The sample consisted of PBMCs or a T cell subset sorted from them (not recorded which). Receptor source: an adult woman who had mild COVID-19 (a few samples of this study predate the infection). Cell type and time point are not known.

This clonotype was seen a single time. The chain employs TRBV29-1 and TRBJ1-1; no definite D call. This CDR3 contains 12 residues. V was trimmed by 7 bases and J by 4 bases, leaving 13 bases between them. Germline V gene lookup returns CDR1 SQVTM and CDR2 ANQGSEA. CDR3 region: CSAVSGVTEAFF. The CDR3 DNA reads TGCAGCGCCGTAAGCGGGGTCACTGAAGCTTTCTTT.

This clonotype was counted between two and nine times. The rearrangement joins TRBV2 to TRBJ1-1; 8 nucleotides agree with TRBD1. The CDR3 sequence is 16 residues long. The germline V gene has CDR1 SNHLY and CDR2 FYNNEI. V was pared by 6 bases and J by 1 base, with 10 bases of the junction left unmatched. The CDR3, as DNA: TGTGCCAGCAGGACAGTGACAGGGGAATCGAACACTGAAGCTTTCTTT. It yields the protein CASRTVTGESNTEAFF.

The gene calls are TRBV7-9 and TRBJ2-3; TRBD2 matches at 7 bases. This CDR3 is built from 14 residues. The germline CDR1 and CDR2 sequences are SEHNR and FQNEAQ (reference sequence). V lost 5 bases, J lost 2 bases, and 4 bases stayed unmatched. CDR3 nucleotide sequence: TGTGCCAGCAGCAATAGCGGGTCCACAGATACGCAGTATTTT. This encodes CASSNSGSTDTQYF.

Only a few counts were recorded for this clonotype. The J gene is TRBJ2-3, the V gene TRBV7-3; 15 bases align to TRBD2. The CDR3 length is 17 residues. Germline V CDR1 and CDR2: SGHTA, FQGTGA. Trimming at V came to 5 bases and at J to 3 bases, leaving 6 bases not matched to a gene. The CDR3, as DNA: TGTGCCAGCAGCCAGGGGACTAGCGGGAGGCGGACAGATACGCAGTATTTT. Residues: CASSQGTSGRRTDTQYF.

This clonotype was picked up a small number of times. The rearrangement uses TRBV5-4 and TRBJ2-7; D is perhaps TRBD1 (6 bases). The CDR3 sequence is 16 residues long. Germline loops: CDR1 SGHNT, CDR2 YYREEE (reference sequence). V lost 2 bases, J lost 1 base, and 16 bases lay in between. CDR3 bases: TGTGCCAGCAGCTTAGCCGGGACAAGCCATTCCTACGAGCAGTACTTC. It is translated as CASSLAGTSHSYEQYF.

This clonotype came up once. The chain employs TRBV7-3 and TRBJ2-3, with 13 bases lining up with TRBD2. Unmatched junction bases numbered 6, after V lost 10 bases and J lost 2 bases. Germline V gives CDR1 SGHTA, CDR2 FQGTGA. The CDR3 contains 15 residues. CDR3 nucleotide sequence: TGTGCCACCAAGACTAGCGGGGGGCCCACAGATACGCAGTATTTT. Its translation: CATKTSGGPTDTQYF.

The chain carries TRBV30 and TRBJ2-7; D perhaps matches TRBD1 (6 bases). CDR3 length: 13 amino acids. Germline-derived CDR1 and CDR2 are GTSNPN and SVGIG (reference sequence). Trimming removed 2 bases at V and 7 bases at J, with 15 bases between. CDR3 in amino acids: CAWSTLGTGEQYF. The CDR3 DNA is TGTGCCTGGAGTACCTTGGGTACAGGGGAGCAGTACTTC.

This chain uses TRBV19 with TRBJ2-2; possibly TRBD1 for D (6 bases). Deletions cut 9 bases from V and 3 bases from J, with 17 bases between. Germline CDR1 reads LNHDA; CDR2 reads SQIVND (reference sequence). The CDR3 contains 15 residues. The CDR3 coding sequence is TGTGCCAGAGAATTTACAGGGAAGGACACCGGGGAGCTGTTTTTT. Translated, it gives CAREFTGKDTGELFF. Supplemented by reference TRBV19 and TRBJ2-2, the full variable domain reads DGGITQSPKYLFRKEGQNVTLSCEQNLNHDAMYWYRQDPGQGLRLIYYSQIVNDFQKGDIAEGYSVSREKKESFPLTVTSAQKNPTAFYLCAREFTGKDTGELFFGEGSRLTVL.

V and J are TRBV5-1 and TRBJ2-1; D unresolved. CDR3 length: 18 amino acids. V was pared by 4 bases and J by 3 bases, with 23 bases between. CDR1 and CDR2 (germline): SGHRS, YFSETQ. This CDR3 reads CASSRSPLPRTVYNEQFF. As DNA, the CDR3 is TGCGCCAGCAGCCGGAGCCCCTTACCTAGAACCGTCTACAATGAGCAGTTCTTC.

The CDR3 loop is CAISRLAGEVNTQYF. CDR3 nucleotide sequence: TGTGCCATCAGTCGACTAGCGGGAGAAGTGAATACGCAGTATTTT. The chain recombines TRBV10-3 with TRBJ2-3; 12 nucleotides agree with TRBD2. CDR1 is ENHRY and CDR2 is SYGVKD in the germline V gene. CDR3 length equals 15 residues. With V trimmed by 5 bases and J by 7 bases, 7 bases remained unmatched.

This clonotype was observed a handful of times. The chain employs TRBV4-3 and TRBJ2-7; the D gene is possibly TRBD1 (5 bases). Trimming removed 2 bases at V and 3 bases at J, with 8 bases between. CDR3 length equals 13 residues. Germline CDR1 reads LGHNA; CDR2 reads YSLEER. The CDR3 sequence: CASSQNRIYEQYF. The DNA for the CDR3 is TGCGCCAGCAGCCAAAACAGGATCTACGAGCAGTACTTC.

Here the CDR3 reads CSARSGGPGVDSPLHF. CDR3 coding DNA: TGCAGTGCTAGATCAGGAGGTCCGGGCGTCGATTCACCCCTCCACTTT. The rearrangement uses TRBV20-1 and TRBJ1-6, with D unclear. The CDR3 totals 16 residues. The germline V gene encodes CDR1 DFQATT and CDR2 SNEGSKA (reference sequence). V was clipped by 2 bases and J by 8 bases, with 19 bases between them.

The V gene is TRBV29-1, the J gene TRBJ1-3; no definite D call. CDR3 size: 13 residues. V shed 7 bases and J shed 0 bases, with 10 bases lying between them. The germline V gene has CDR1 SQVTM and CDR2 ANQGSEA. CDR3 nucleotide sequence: TGCAGCGGGAGGGTGCACTCTGGAAACACCATATATTTT. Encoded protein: CSGRVHSGNTIYF.

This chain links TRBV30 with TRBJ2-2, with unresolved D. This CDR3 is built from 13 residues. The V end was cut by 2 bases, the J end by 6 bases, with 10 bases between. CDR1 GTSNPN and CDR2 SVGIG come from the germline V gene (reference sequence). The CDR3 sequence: CAWSLTLSGELFF. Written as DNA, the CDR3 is TGTGCCTGGAGTTTGACTCTTTCCGGGGAGCTGTTTTTT.

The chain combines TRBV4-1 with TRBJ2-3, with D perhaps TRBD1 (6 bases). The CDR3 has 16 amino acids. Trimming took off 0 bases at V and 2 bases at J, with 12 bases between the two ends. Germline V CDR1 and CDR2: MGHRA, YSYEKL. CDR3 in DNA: TGCGCCAGCAGCCAAGATCCCCAGGGGCCCACAGATACGCAGTATTTT. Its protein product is CASSQDPQGPTDTQYF.

The CDR3 DNA is TGTGCCAGCAGTTACGGGGACAGACCTTATGGCTACACCTTC. Its protein product is CASSYGDRPYGYTF. V and J are TRBV6-5 and TRBJ1-2; 7 bases are shared with TRBD1. The CDR3 runs 14 residues. Unmatched junction bases numbered 5, after V lost 2 bases and J lost 5 bases. The germline CDR1 and CDR2 sequences are MNHEY and SVGAGI.

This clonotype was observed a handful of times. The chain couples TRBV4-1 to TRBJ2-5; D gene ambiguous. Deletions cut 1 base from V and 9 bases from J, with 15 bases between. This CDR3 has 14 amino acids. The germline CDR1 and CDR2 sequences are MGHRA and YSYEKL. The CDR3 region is CASSQGDGPQAQYF. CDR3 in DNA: TGCGCCAGCAGCCAAGGCGACGGTCCCCAGGCCCAGTACTTC.

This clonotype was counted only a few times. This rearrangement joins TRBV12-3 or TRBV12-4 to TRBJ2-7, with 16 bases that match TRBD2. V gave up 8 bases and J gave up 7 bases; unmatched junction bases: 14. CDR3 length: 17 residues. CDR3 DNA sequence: TGTGCCAGCTCCTCCCTGGGACTAGCGGGGGGGCCGCGGGAGCAGTACTTC. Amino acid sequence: CASSSLGLAGGPREQYF.

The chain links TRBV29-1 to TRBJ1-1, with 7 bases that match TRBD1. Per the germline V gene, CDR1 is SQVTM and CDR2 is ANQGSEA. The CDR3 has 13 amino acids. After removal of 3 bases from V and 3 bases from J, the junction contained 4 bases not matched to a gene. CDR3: CSVETGSDTEAFF. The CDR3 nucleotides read TGCAGCGTTGAGACAGGGTCGGACACTGAAGCTTTCTTT.

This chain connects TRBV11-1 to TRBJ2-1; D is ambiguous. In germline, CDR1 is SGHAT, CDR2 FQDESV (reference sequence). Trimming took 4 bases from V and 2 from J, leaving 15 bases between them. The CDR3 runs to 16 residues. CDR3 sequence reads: CASSSWTDVTYNEQFF. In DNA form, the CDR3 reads TGTGCCAGCAGCTCCTGGACCGATGTTACCTACAATGAGCAGTTCTTC.

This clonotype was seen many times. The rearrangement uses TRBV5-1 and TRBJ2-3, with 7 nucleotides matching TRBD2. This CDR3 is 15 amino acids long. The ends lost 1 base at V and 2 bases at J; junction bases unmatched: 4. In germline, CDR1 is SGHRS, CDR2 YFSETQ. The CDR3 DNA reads TGCGCCAGCAGCTTGAGCGGGGTTAACACAGATACGCAGTATTTT. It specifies CASSLSGVNTDTQYF.

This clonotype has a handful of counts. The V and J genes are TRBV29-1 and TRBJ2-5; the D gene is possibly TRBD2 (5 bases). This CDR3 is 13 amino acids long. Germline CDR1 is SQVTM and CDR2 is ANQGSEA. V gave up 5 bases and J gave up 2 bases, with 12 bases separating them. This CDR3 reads CSVRRGAQETQYF. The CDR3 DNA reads TGCAGCGTTCGTCGGGGTGCTCAAGAGACCCAGTACTTC.

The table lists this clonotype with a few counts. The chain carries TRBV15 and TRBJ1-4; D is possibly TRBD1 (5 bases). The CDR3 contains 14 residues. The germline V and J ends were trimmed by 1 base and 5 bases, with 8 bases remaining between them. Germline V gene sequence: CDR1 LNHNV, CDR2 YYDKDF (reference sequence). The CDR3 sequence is CATSRGGSNEKLFF. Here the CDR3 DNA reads TGTGCCACCAGCAGAGGGGGGAGCAATGAAAAACTGTTTTTT.

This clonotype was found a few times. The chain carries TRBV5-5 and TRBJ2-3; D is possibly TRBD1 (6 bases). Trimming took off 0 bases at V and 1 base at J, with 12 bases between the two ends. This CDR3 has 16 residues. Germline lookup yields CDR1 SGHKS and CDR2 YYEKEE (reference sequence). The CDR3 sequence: CASSLGLGGGTDTQYF. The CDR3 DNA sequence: TGTGCCAGCAGCTTGGGTTTAGGGGGAGGCACAGATACGCAGTATTTT.

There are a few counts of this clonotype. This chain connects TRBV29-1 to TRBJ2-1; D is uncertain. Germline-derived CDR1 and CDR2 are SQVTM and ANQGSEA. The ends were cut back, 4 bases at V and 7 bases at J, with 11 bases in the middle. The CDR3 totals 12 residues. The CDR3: CSVALLSNEQFF. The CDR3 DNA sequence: TGCAGCGTTGCCCTCCTCAGTAATGAGCAGTTCTTC.

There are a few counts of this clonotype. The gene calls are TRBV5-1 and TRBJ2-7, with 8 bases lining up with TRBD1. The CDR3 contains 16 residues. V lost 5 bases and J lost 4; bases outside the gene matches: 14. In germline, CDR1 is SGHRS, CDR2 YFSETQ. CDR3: CASSPGQVLFGYEQYF. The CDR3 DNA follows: TGCGCCAGCAGTCCGGGACAGGTTCTCTTTGGATACGAGCAGTACTTC.

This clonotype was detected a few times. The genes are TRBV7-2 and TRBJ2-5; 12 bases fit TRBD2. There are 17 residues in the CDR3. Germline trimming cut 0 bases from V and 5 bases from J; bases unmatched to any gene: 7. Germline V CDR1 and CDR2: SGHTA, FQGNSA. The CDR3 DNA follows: TGTGCCAGCAGCTTAGCGCGGCTAGCGGGGGGGAGGGAGACCCAGTACTTC. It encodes CASSLARLAGGRETQYF.

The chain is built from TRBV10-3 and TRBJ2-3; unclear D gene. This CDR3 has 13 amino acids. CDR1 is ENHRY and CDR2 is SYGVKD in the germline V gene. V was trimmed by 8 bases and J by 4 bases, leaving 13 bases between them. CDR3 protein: CAISNTQADTQYF. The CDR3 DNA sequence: TGTGCCATCTCCAATACGCAGGCAGATACGCAGTATTTT.

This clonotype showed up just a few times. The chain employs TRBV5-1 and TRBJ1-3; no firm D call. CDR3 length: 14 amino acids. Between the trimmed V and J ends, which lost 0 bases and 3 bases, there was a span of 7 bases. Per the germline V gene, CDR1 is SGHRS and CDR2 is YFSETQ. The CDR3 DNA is TGCGCCAGCAGCTTGGCGGGAGATGGAAACACCATATATTTT. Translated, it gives CASSLAGDGNTIYF.